This paragraph covers one T cell receptor (beta chain) sequence. What it binds is not known. Vbeta (60) and Jbeta (13) primers were used in the PCR. Method: immunoSEQ multiplex PCR; TCRdb's copy keeps in-frame clones and lacks some. In the table there are approximately 120,000 clones, less than 80% of which are singletons. The data belong to a study of cytomegalovirus exposure and HLA in healthy donors. From germline, CDR1 is SGHTA and CDR2 FQGTGA. V gave up 5 bases and J gave up 0 bases; unmatched junction bases: 6. The CDR3 extends over 16 amino acids. Overall study results and limits: As a later analysis showed, several of the most significant clusters appeared to be linked to common viral pathogens.

The TCR comes from a man aged 45-65 years in good health and CMV-seronegative. The sample was PBMCs. The V gene is TRBV7-3, the J gene TRBJ2-2; 7 bases align to TRBD1. The CDR3 reads CASSSTGAPNTGELFF. In DNA, the CDR3 is TGTGCCAGCAGCAGCACAGGGGCCCCGAACACCGGGGAGCTGTTTTTT.